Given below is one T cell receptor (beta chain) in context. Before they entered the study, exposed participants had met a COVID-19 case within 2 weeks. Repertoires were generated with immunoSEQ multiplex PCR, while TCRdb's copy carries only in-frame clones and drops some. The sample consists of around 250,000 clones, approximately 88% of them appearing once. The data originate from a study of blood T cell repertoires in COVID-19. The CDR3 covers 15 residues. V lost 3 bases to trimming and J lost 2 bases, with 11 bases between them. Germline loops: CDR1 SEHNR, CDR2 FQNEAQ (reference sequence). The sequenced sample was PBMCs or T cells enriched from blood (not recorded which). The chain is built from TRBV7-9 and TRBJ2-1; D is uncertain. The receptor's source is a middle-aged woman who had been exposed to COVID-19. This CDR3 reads CASSFRVRPYNEQFF. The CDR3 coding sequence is TGTGCCAGCAGCTTTCGGGTTAGGCCCTACAATGAGCAGTTCTTC.